This passage covers 7 T cell receptor beta chains from one sample sequenced in a study of glioma-infiltrating T cells after dendritic cell vaccination. The protocol was immunoSEQ multiplex PCR, while the TCRdb copy is restricted to in-frame clones and leaves out a portion. This sample yields about 82,000 clones, of which around 90% are seen a single time; approximately 3.2% belongs to the top ten. The material was blood, obtained before dendritic cell vaccination. Source of these receptors: a human donor with glioblastoma.

As for this clone: At one end, the junction sequence differs from germline, possibly due to a read error. The genes are TRBV15 and TRBJ2-2, with TRBD2 as a possible D gene (5 bases). Germline loops: CDR1 LNHNV, CDR2 YYDKDF (reference sequence). This CDR3 is 16 amino acids long. CDR3 sequence: CATSTLRPGNPGELFF. CDR3 nucleotides: TGTGCCACCAGCACACTAAGACCGGGGAACCCCGGGGAGCTGTTTTTT.

The chain recombines TRBV6-5 with TRBJ2-6; D call uncertain. The V end was cut by 4 bases, the J end by 0 bases, with 7 bases between. From germline, CDR1 is MNHEY and CDR2 SVGAGI. The CDR3 consists of 15 residues. The CDR3 DNA is TGTGCCAGCAGTTCGTTGAGCTCTGGGGCCAACGTCCTGACTTTC. Translating it yields CASSSLSSGANVLTF.

Points on this clone: One junction end disagrees with the germline gene, perhaps due to a read error. The rearrangement joins TRBV7-3 to TRBJ2-5; D possibly corresponds to TRBD1 (7 bases). The CDR3 covers 14 residues. CDR1 is SGHTA and CDR2 is FQGTGA in the germline V gene. Here the CDR3 DNA reads TGTGCCAGCAGCTCGGGACAGTGGGGGGAGACCCGGTACTTC. Translation gives CASSSGQWGETRYF.

This sequence joins TRBV6-1 and TRBJ2-5; TRBD2 agrees at 10 bases. This CDR3 has 14 residues. The V gene end was trimmed by 7 bases and the J gene end by 5 bases; junction bases not matched to a gene: 7. Germline CDR1 reads MNHNS; CDR2 reads SASEGT. CDR3 loop: CASIKREGVETQYF. Here the CDR3 DNA reads TGTGCCAGCATTAAGCGGGAGGGCGTGGAGACCCAGTACTTC.

This chain connects TRBV29-1 to TRBJ1-1; a possible D gene is TRBD1 (5 bases). V lost 4 bases and J 5 bases, leaving 14 bases between the germline ends. This CDR3 spans 13 amino acids. CDR1 is SQVTM, CDR2 ANQGSEA, per germline. The CDR3 DNA follows: TGCAGCGTTGTTCGGGGCGCGGGGACTGAAGCTTTCTTT. Translation gives CSVVRGAGTEAFF.

The rearrangement links TRBV10-1 to TRBJ2-1, with 10 bases that match TRBD2. This CDR3 region has 16 residues. Trimming removed 3 bases from V and 8 bases from J; junction bases left unmatched: 10. Germline CDR1 reads WNHNN; CDR2 reads SYGVQD (reference sequence). The CDR3: CASSDPSGGGWDEQFF. In nucleotides, the CDR3 is TGCGCCAGCAGTGATCCTAGCGGGGGAGGGTGGGATGAGCAGTTCTTC.

The chain uses TRBV6-5 and TRBJ2-2, with unresolved D. The V end was cut by 0 bases, the J end by 5 bases, with 4 bases between. The CDR3 is 13 residues long. From germline, CDR1 is MNHEY and CDR2 SVGAGI. The CDR3 nucleotides read TGTGCCAGCAGTTACTCGAGTACCGGGGAGCTGTTTTTT. It is translated as CASSYSSTGELFF.